Each of the 14 T cell receptor beta chains below was sequenced from the same sample in a study of shared clonotypes between healthy human individuals. TCRdb keeps only in-frame clones here, not all; method: immunoSEQ multiplex PCR. The sample has about 2.4 million clones, more than 80% seen once. The sequenced sample consisted of naive CD4+ T cells sorted from blood. The subset here: CD45RA+ positively selected. The receptors originated from a man younger than 35 in good health.

The sample holds one count of this clone. V usage is TRBV5-4 and J usage is TRBJ2-3; D is unresolved. This CDR3 has 14 amino acids. Trimming took off 4 bases at V and 2 bases at J, with 11 bases between the two ends. The germline CDR1 and CDR2 sequences are SGHNT and YYREEE (reference sequence). CDR3: CASSPQRVTDTQYF. The CDR3, as DNA: TGTGCCAGCAGCCCACAAAGGGTCACAGATACGCAGTATTTT.

Notes on this clone: The same CDR3 arises from other DNA sequences in this sample as well. The chain combines TRBV10-3 with TRBJ1-2; 7 bases line up with TRBD1. There are 12 residues in the CDR3. Trimming took 5 bases from V and 4 from J; bases not matched to a gene: 1. Germline assignment: CDR1 ENHRY and CDR2 SYGVKD. The CDR3 nucleotides read TGTGCCATCAGTTCAGGGGGCTATGGCTACACCTTC. Protein product: CAISSGGYGYTF.

This chain links TRBV19 with TRBJ1-2; 8 bases align to TRBD1. The CDR3 is 16 amino acids. Germline CDR1 and CDR2: LNHDA and SQIVND (reference sequence). V shed 0 bases and J 5 bases; nucleotides not matched to a gene: 8. The CDR3 region has the DNA TGTGCCAGTAGTATAGATCCCTCCGGGACAGGATATGGCTACACCTTC. Residues: CASSIDPSGTGYGYTF. Variable domain in full (rest from reference TRBV19 and TRBJ1-2): DGGITQSPKYLFRKEGQNVTLSCEQNLNHDAMYWYRQDPGQGLRLIYYSQIVNDFQKGDIAEGYSVSREKKESFPLTVTSAQKNPTAFYLCASSIDPSGTGYGYTFGSGTRLTVV.

The chain joins TRBV27 to TRBJ1-3; 7 bases map to TRBD1. This CDR3 is built from 16 residues. Germline CDR1 reads MNHEY; CDR2 reads SMNVEV (reference sequence). Trimming removed 6 bases from V and 0 bases from J; junction bases left unmatched: 8. CDR3 loop: CASSPRTGSSGNTIYF. In DNA form, the CDR3 reads TGTGCCAGCAGCCCTCGGACAGGATCCTCTGGAAACACCATATATTTT.

For this clone: The same CDR3 arises from other DNA sequences in this sample as well. This chain uses TRBV19 with TRBJ2-2; no clear D. The germline CDR1 and CDR2 sequences are LNHDA and SQIVND (reference sequence). The CDR3 is made up of 15 amino acids. V lost 3 bases and J lost 1, with 9 bases in between. The CDR3 spells CASSISGVNTGELFF. The CDR3, as DNA: TGTGCCAGTAGTATTTCAGGAGTGAACACCGGGGAGCTGTTTTTT.

For the CDR3, the DNA is TGTGCCAGCAGCTGGCAGGACACGGGCTCCTACAATGAGCAGTTCTTC. Translation gives CASSWQDTGSYNEQFF. The gene calls are TRBV5-6 and TRBJ2-1; possible D gene TRBD1, 5 bases. V dropped 3 bases and J dropped 0 bases, with 13 bases sitting between them. This CDR3 is 16 amino acids long. Germline V gene data show CDR1 as SGHDT and CDR2 as YYEEEE.

The chain employs TRBV19 and TRBJ2-6, with D unresolved. Germline CDR1 and CDR2: LNHDA and SQIVND (reference sequence). The CDR3 totals 18 residues. V lost 1 base and J lost 4, with 17 bases in between. In DNA, the CDR3 is TGTGCCAGTAGTATAGGTGTCGTAGAAAGGTTCGGGGCCAACGTCCTGACTTTC. Protein product: CASSIGVVERFGANVLTF.

The V call is TRBV5-1, the J call TRBJ2-3; TRBD1 matches at 9 bases. The V and J ends lost 4 bases and 5 bases, in that order; junction bases with no gene match: 11. The CDR3 has 16 amino acids. CDR1 and CDR2 (germline): SGHRS, YFSETQ. For the CDR3, the DNA is TGCGCCAGCAGCCCGGGACAGGGAAGTGCCGTAGATACGCAGTATTTT. Translating it yields CASSPGQGSAVDTQYF.

This chain uses TRBV5-1 with TRBJ2-3; 9 nucleotides match TRBD1. In germline, CDR1 is SGHRS, CDR2 YFSETQ. V lost 3 bases, J lost 2 bases, and 7 bases stayed unmatched. The CDR3 has 16 residues. This CDR3 is CASSWAGQGTTDTQYF. The CDR3 bases are TGCGCCAGCAGCTGGGCGGGACAGGGAACCACAGATACGCAGTATTTT.

The gene calls are TRBV5-1 and TRBJ2-1, with a tentative D call TRBD2 (6 bases). This CDR3 contains 15 residues. CDR1 SGHRS and CDR2 YFSETQ come from the germline V gene. V was cut by 0 bases and J by 6 bases, with 13 bases left in between. The CDR3 DNA sequence: TGCGCCAGCAGCTTGGACCCGATGGGAGGCAATGAGCAGTTCTTC. Its protein is CASSLDPMGGNEQFF. The full variable domain, with the rest looked up from reference TRBV5-1 and TRBJ2-1, is KAGVTQTPRYLIKTRGQQVTLSCSPISGHRSVSWYQQTPGQGLQFLFEYFSETQRNKGNFPGRFSGRQFSNSRSEMNVSTLELGDSALYLCASSLDPMGGNEQFFGPGTRLTVL.

This CDR3 reads CASSVTSGSTFGETQYF. The DNA of the CDR3 is TGTGCCAGCAGCGTGACTAGCGGGTCTACGTTTGGGGAGACCCAGTACTTC. The V and J genes are TRBV2 and TRBJ2-5; 10 bases line up with TRBD2. The germline gives CDR1 SNHLY, CDR2 FYNNEI. This CDR3 has 17 amino acids. Germline trimming cut 6 bases from V and 5 bases from J; bases unmatched to any gene: 15.

This sequence joins TRBV19 and TRBJ1-5; D remains ambiguous. Germline V gene data show CDR1 as LNHDA and CDR2 as SQIVND (reference sequence). V shed 2 bases and J shed 0 bases, with 17 bases lying between them. This CDR3 spans 18 amino acids. The DNA of the CDR3 is TGTGCCAGTAGTATAAGTCCCAAAGGGTCTTATAGCAATCAGCCCCAGCATTTT. Protein product: CASSISPKGSYSNQPQHF.

The chain combines TRBV15 with TRBJ1-1, with 9 bases lining up with TRBD1. Per germline, CDR1 LNHNV and CDR2 YYDKDF (reference sequence). This CDR3 spans 15 amino acids. Trimming at V came to 2 bases and at J to 5 bases, leaving 6 bases not matched to a gene. CDR3 DNA sequence: TGTGCCACCAGCAGAAGACAGGGGGAGAGTACTGAAGCTTTCTTT. The encoded protein is CATSRRQGESTEAFF.

The V call is TRBV6-1, the J call TRBJ1-1; weak D call: TRBD1 (5 bases). V was shortened by 10 bases and J by 4 bases, with 19 bases between the two germline ends. Germline-derived CDR1 and CDR2 are MNHNS and SASEGT. This CDR3 is built from 14 residues. CDR3 coding DNA: TGTGCCACCCTCCCGGGACCCGCCAGCACTGAAGCTTTCTTT. It translates to CATLPGPASTEAFF.